The present TCR beta chain was sequenced within a study of cytomegalovirus exposure and HLA in healthy donors. Overall study: Researchers found that approximately 85% of a few hundred genotyped donors fell within the Caucasian-associated ancestry cluster. Study-level results: Reports credit the classifier with highly specific, highly sensitive diagnosis of cytomegalovirus status. The authors later found HLA-associated TCR beta chains more clonally expanded than equally common others.

The CDR3 contains 13 residues. Trimming pared 7 bases from V and 7 bases from J, leaving 19 bases between. Germline V lookup: CDR1 GTSNPN, CDR2 SVGIG (reference sequence). Primers for the PCR totalled 60 Vbeta and 13 Jbeta. Sequencing used immunoSEQ multiplex PCR; TCRdb keeps in-frame clones, though not all of them. The sample features 95,000 to 150,000 clones, with approximately 3.8% in its top ten. Concerning this clone itself: What it binds is unknown.

The receptor was derived from a man aged 18 to 30 in good health and CMV-seronegative. Sequenced: PBMCs. The chain has TRBV30 and TRBJ1-2, with D possibly TRBD1 on 5 matching bases. The chain's CDR3 is CAFSIQGQSGYTF. The CDR3 DNA reads as TGTGCCTTCTCTATTCAGGGCCAATCTGGCTACACCTTC.